This record covers a single T cell receptor (beta chain). No antigen is known for it. The record originates from a study of a mutant IDH1 vaccine in newly diagnosed glioma. Clones were read by immunoSEQ multiplex PCR, and TCRdb kept only the in-frame ones, dropping some. The sample has tens of thousands of clones, roughly 82% seen once. Germline V CDR1 and CDR2: LNHNV, YYDKDF (reference sequence). The CDR3 totals 14 residues. V was cut by 0 bases and J by 6 bases, with 9 bases left in between. The time point denotes: week 47, end of study. Each dose of the vaccine consisted of 300 ug of mutant IDH1 20-mer peptide, with topical imiquimod. New WHO grade 3 or 4 IDH1-mutant, ATRX-lost astrocytomas were present in all donors.

The chain carries TRBV15 and TRBJ1-5, with a weak D call TRBD1 (5 bases). The source material was PBMCs, sampled from a glioma patient whose treatment included an IDH1 peptide vaccine. The source of this sequence is a man aged 18 to 30 with glioma. Some clones in this sample may be carry-over from other donors' samples. As DNA, the CDR3 is TGTGCCACCAGCAGAGACAGGGCAGCTCAGCCCCAGCATTTT. Protein sequence: CATSRDRAAQPQHF.